This T cell receptor (beta chain) was recorded in a study of shared clonotypes between healthy human individuals. Study overall: The people who gave samples were a couple of women and a few men aged 18 to 49. Findings and caveats of the study: Sequencing depth was predicted to influence how clonotypes are shared among donors. The authors sampled blood alone, and tissue repertoires likely differ.

The germline CDR1 and CDR2 sequences are MNHEY and SMNVEV (reference sequence). The CDR3 spans 13 residues. The ends were cut back, 3 bases at V and 5 bases at J, with 10 bases in the middle. Remarks on this clone: Its antigen is as yet unknown.

Data came from immunoSEQ multiplex PCR; TCRdb stores just in-frame clones and leaves some out. The repertoire has about 480,000 clones, 75% to 80% of them found once; the top ten carry roughly an eighth. Input material: PBMCs. This clonotype originated in a woman between 40 and 55 years old in good health. Some clones in this sample may be carry-over from other donors' samples. The chain has TRBV27 and TRBJ2-5, with D perhaps TRBD2 (5 bases). DNA of the CDR3: TGTGCCAGCAGTTTCGGGGTGGGCGAGACCCAGTACTTC. Translating gives CASSFGVGETQYF.